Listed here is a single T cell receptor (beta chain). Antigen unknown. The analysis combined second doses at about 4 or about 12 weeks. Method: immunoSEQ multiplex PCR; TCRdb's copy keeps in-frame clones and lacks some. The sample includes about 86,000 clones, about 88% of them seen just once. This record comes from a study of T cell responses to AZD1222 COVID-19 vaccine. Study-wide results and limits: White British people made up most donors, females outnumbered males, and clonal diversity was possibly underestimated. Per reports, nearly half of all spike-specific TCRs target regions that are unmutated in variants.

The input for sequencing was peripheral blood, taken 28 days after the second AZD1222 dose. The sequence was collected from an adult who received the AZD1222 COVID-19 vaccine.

CDR3 loop: CSVVGQALRRTEAFF. The CDR3 DNA reads TGCAGCGTTGTGGGACAGGCCTTACGGCGCACTGAAGCTTTCTTT. The chain has TRBV29-1 and TRBJ1-1, with 8 bases fitting TRBD1. Germline trimming cut 4 bases from V and 4 bases from J; bases unmatched to any gene: 11. This CDR3 spans 15 amino acids. Germline CDR1 SQVTM, CDR2 ANQGSEA.